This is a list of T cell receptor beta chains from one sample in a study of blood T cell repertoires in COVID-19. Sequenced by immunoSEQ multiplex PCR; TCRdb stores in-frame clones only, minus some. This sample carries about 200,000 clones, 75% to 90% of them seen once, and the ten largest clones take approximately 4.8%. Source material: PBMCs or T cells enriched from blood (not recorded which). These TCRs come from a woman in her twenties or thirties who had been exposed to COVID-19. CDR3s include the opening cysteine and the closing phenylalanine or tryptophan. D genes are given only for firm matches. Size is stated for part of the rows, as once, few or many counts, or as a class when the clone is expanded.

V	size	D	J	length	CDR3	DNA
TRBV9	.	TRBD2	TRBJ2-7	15	CASSEGSGGPYEQYF	TGTGCCAGCAGCGAAGGAAGCGGGGGGCCCTACGAGCAGTACTTC
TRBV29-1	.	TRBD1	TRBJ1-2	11	CSGQGRYGYTF	TGCAGCGGACAGGGGCGGTATGGCTACACCTTC
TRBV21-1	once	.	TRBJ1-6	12	CASPKGGTPLHF	TGTGCCAGCCCTAAAGGAGGGACCCCACTCCACTTT
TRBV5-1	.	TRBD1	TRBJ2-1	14	CASSVGQGSNEQFF	TGCGCCAGCAGCGTGGGACAGGGAAGCAATGAGCAGTTCTTC
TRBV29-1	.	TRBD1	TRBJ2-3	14	CSVAGQGGTDTQYF	TGCAGCGTCGCGGGACAGGGTGGCACAGATACGCAGTATTTT
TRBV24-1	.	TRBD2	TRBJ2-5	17	CATSDGLLAGLQETQYF	TGTGCCACCAGTGATGGGTTACTAGCGGGGCTTCAAGAGACCCAGTACTTC
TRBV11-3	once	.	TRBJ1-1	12	CASSFGDTEAFF	TGTGCCAGCAGCTTCGGGGATACTGAAGCTTTCTTT
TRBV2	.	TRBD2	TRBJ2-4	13	CASLAEAKNIQYF	TGTGCCAGTCTAGCGGAAGCCAAAAACATTCAGTACTTC
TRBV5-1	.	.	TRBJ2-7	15	CASKVSFGGGDEQYF	TGCGCCAGCAAAGTTAGCTTCGGGGGTGGGGACGAGCAGTACTTC
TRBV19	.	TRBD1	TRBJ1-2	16	CASSPQGTGGQEGYTF	TGTGCCAGTAGTCCCCAGGGGACAGGGGGGCAGGAGGGCTACACCTTC
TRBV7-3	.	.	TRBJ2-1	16	CASSSYGGAAYNEQFF	TGTGCCAGCAGCTCATATGGGGGGGCTGCCTACAATGAGCAGTTCTTC
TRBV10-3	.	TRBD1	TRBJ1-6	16	CAISESRQGADSPLHF	TGTGCCATCAGTGAGTCGAGACAGGGGGCCGATTCACCCCTCCACTTT
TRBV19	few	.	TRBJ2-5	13	CASSIRQAGTQYF	TGTGCCAGTAGTATTAGACAGGCGGGGACCCAGTACTTC
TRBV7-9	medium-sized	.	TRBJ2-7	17	CASSSTGRGAPLGEQYF	TGTGCCAGCAGCTCTACGGGCAGGGGGGCTCCTCTTGGCGAGCAGTACTTC
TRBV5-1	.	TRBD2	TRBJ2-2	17	CASSILARGVDTGELFF	TGCGCCAGCAGCATACTAGCTCGGGGGGTTGACACCGGGGAGCTGTTTTTT
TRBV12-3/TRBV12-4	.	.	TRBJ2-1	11	CASGAYNEQFF	TGTGCCAGCGGGGCATACAATGAGCAGTTCTTC
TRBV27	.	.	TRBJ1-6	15	CARGGAGFVVVPLHF	TGTGCCAGAGGCGGCGCCGGGTTTGTAGTGGTACCCCTCCACTTT